The 27 T cell receptor beta chains presented below share a single source sample, sequenced in a study of radiation and T cells in renal cell carcinoma (dated by TCRdb to about 2020). The time point label corresponds to: blood 4 weeks post-SBRT, at nephrectomy. The treatment or condition label, as the study defines it: 15 Gy SBRT to primary tumor, nephrectomy 4 weeks later. Library preparation was by the immunoSEQ multiplex PCR assay. Held by TCRdb, this immuneACCESS table contains in-frame sequences only and omits some clones. Under half of the omission traces to an unresolved V gene where checked; the cause of the rest is unknown. Here the sample has just under 150,000 clones; 75% to 90% occur a single time. Of the sample, around 17% falls within the top ten clones. The source material was blood, sampled from a patient whose treatment included radiotherapy and nephrectomy. The receptors here all came from a woman aged 50 to 60 with renal cell carcinoma.

This sequence joins TRBV7-2 and TRBJ2-1; 8 nucleotides agree with TRBD2. With V trimmed by 4 bases and J by 7 bases, 12 bases remained unmatched. This CDR3 has 16 amino acids. Germline values: CDR1 SGHTA, CDR2 FQGNSA. Here the CDR3 DNA reads TGTGCCAGCAGCTCACGAGGAGGGACTAGGGGTAATGAGCAGTTCTTC. Translating it yields CASSSRGGTRGNEQFF.

The J gene is TRBJ2-2, the V gene TRBV6-6, with 8 bases matching TRBD2. CDR1 and CDR2 (germline): MNHNY, SVGAGI (reference sequence). Trimming at V came to 2 bases and at J to 5 bases, leaving 7 bases not matched to a gene. The CDR3 extends over 16 amino acids. The CDR3 is CASSYTSGGGTGELFF. The CDR3 nucleotides are TGTGCCAGCAGTTACACGAGCGGGGGCGGGACCGGGGAGCTGTTTTTT.

For this clone: Germline and junction disagree at one end, which may indicate a read error. The V and J genes are TRBV28 and TRBJ2-7, with 12 bases lining up with TRBD2. CDR3 length equals 11 residues. Germline CDR1 reads MDHEN; CDR2 reads SYDVKM. CDR3 bases: TGTGCCAGCAGTTCCTCTAGCGGGAGGGCCTTC. The encoded protein is CASSSSSGRAF.

The chain uses TRBV28 and TRBJ2-2; D perhaps matches TRBD2 (6 bases). V was pared by 5 bases and J by 3 bases, with 10 bases between. Germline V CDR1 and CDR2: MDHEN, SYDVKM. The CDR3 has 14 residues. CDR3 residues: CASSEPGDTGELFF. CDR3 nucleotide sequence: TGTGCCAGCAGTGAGCCGGGGGACACCGGGGAGCTGTTTTTT. Filled out from reference TRBV28 and TRBJ2-2, the complete variable domain reads DVKVTQSSRYLVKRTGEKVFLECVQDMDHENMFWYRQDPGLGLRLIYFSYDVKMKEKGDIPEGYSVSREKKERFSLILESASTNQTSMYLCASSEPGDTGELFFGEGSRLTVL.

V is TRBV6-5 and J is TRBJ2-1, with a tentative D call TRBD1 (8 bases). Germline V gene sequence: CDR1 MNHEY, CDR2 SVGAGI. The V end was cut by 6 bases, the J end by 9 bases, with 18 bases between. This CDR3 contains 14 residues. The chain's CDR3 is CASRNVDREGEQFF. The DNA of the CDR3 is TGTGCCAGCAGAAACGTGGACAGGGAGGGTGAGCAGTTCTTC.

The chain is built from TRBV6-1 and TRBJ2-1; 7 nucleotides align to TRBD2. Germline values: CDR1 MNHNS, CDR2 SASEGT. This CDR3 comprises 15 residues. Trimming removed 1 base from V and 4 bases from J; junction bases left unmatched: 4. The CDR3 protein is CASSEEVGGYNEQFF. The CDR3 DNA reads TGTGCCAGCAGTGAAGAGGTGGGGGGGTACAATGAGCAGTTCTTC.

The chain carries TRBV7-2 and TRBJ1-3; the match to TRBD1 covers 7 bases. V was pared by 4 bases and J by 1 base, with 7 bases of the junction left unmatched. CDR1 and CDR2 from the germline V gene are SGHTA and FQGNSA. This CDR3 has 16 residues. Here the CDR3 reads CASSSTGDPSGNTIYF. The CDR3 DNA reads TGTGCCAGCAGCTCAACAGGGGACCCGTCTGGAAACACCATATATTTT.

The V call is TRBV1, the J call TRBJ1-5; the D segment call TRBD1 is taken from the table without a DNA check. TRBV1 is a listed pseudogene. There are 18 residues in the CDR3. The CDR3 loop reads CTSSQDHRDSYSNQPQHF. CDR3 nucleotide sequence: TGCACCAGCAGCCAAGATCACAGGGATAGTTATAGCAATCAGCCCCAGCATTTT.

The chain couples TRBV2 to TRBJ2-7, with 11 bases that match TRBD2. The CDR3 runs 14 residues. The germline V gene has CDR1 SNHLY and CDR2 FYNNEI. V gave up 5 bases and J gave up 3 bases; unmatched junction bases: 3. CDR3 sequence (DNA): TGTGCCAGCAGTCTGGGACTAGCGGACTACGAGCAGTACTTC. Translated, it gives CASSLGLADYEQYF.

V and J are TRBV5-1 and TRBJ2-2; 7 nucleotides agree with TRBD2. From germline, CDR1 is SGHRS and CDR2 YFSETQ. Trimming removed 0 bases from V and 4 bases from J; junction bases left unmatched: 3. The CDR3 is 15 amino acids. The CDR3 loop is CASSLAASGTGELFF. The CDR3 DNA sequence: TGCGCCAGCAGCTTGGCGGCTAGCGGCACCGGGGAGCTGTTTTTT.

This rearrangement joins TRBV7-2 to TRBJ1-5, with TRBD1 as a possible D gene (5 bases). Deletions cut 1 base from V and 3 bases from J, with 10 bases between. CDR1 is SGHTA, CDR2 FQGNSA, per germline. CDR3 length: 15 amino acids. The CDR3 DNA sequence: TGTGCCAGCAGCTTAGATGGGACTAACAATCAGCCCCAGCATTTT. It encodes CASSLDGTNNQPQHF.

This clone is a singleton in its sample. The chain joins TRBV5-6 to TRBJ2-7, with D tentatively TRBD1 (6 bases). Germline V gene data show CDR1 as SGHDT and CDR2 as YYEEEE. Trimming cost V 7 bases and J 5 bases, with 16 bases left between them. The CDR3 loop spans 13 amino acids. CDR3 DNA: TGTGCCAGCGGTAACAGGGTTGCGGACGAGCAGTACTTC. It codes for CASGNRVADEQYF.

V usage is TRBV7-2 and J usage is TRBJ2-7; 7 positions match TRBD2. Germline V CDR1 and CDR2: SGHTA, FQGNSA. J gave up 2 bases and V 4 bases, and 8 bases lay outside the gene matches. The CDR3 sequence is 15 residues long. In DNA, the CDR3 is TGTGCCAGCAGCTACGTAGCGGGTGCCACCTACGAGCAGTACTTC. Residues: CASSYVAGATYEQYF.

The chain uses TRBV19 and TRBJ2-6, with 8 bases identical to TRBD1. Per germline, CDR1 LNHDA and CDR2 SQIVND (reference sequence). The trim removed 11 bases at V and 4 bases at J, leaving 10 bases unmatched. The CDR3 consists of 15 residues. The CDR3 region is CAAEPGGRGANVLTF. The CDR3 region has the DNA TGTGCCGCTGAGCCAGGGGGCAGGGGGGCCAACGTCCTGACTTTC.

The chain joins TRBV18 to TRBJ1-2, with a weak D call TRBD1 (5 bases). This CDR3 comprises 15 residues. CDR1 and CDR2 (germline): KGHSH, LQKENI. V gave up 0 bases and J gave up 6 bases, with 14 bases separating them. CDR3 nucleotides: TGTGCCAGCTCACCACCGAGGGACCTTGGCCATGGCTACACCTTC. It specifies CASSPPRDLGHGYTF.

The chain links TRBV7-2 to TRBJ2-7; 9 nucleotides agree with TRBD2. With V trimmed by 5 bases and J by 5 bases, 16 bases remained unmatched. This CDR3 region has 17 residues. Germline assignment: CDR1 SGHTA and CDR2 FQGNSA. CDR3 loop: CASSHGTFRLAGNEQYF. In DNA form, the CDR3 reads TGTGCCAGCAGCCATGGGACATTTAGGCTAGCGGGGAACGAGCAGTACTTC.

In DNA form, the CDR3 reads TGTGCCGCGCGGGAGTTGATTCAAGAGACCCAGTACTTC. Amino acids: CAARELIQETQYF. The chain joins TRBV6-5 to TRBJ2-5; TRBD2 agrees at 7 bases. V lost 11 bases and J lost 2; bases outside the gene matches: 8. The CDR3 contains 13 residues. Germline CDR1 is MNHEY and CDR2 is SVGAGI.

V and J are TRBV19 and TRBJ1-4; no reliable D call. Germline lookup yields CDR1 LNHDA and CDR2 SQIVND (reference sequence). Trimming removed 5 bases at V and 6 bases at J, with 13 bases between. The CDR3 totals 14 residues. This chain's CDR3 is CASSQRVADEKLFF. The CDR3 DNA follows: TGTGCCAGTAGTCAGCGTGTCGCCGATGAAAAACTGTTTTTT.

The V call is TRBV27, the J call TRBJ1-4; 7 bases line up with TRBD1. Germline V CDR1 and CDR2: MNHEY, SMNVEV (reference sequence). Trimming at V came to 5 bases and at J to 0 bases, leaving 6 bases not matched to a gene. The CDR3 has 16 amino acids. CDR3 sequence (DNA): TGTGCCAGCAGTCCGGGACAGCCTGCAACTAATGAAAAACTGTTTTTT. It specifies CASSPGQPATNEKLFF.

This rearrangement joins TRBV5-1 to TRBJ2-1, with 13 positions matching TRBD2. The CDR3 runs 15 residues. V lost 4 bases to trimming and J lost 15 bases; unmatched junction nucleotides: 13. The V gene's germline CDR1 is SGHRS and CDR2 YFSETQ. The CDR3 region is CASSISLAGGPSAFF. The CDR3 coding sequence is TGCGCCAGCAGCATCTCACTAGCGGGAGGGCCTTCCGCGTTCTTC.

This chain joins TRBV5-1 and TRBJ1-3; D uncertain. Trimming took 0 bases from V and 2 from J, leaving 6 bases between them. This CDR3 spans 14 amino acids. Germline loops: CDR1 SGHRS, CDR2 YFSETQ. This CDR3 reads CASSLEPTGNTIYF. The CDR3 DNA follows: TGCGCCAGCAGCTTGGAACCGACTGGAAACACCATATATTTT.

The rearrangement uses TRBV4-1 and TRBJ2-1, with D possibly TRBD1 on 5 matching bases. The CDR3 has 11 residues. Looked up from germline, CDR1 is MGHRA and CDR2 is YSYEKL. With 0 bases removed from V and 15 bases from J, the gap between germline ends came to 9 bases. CDR3: CASSQDIRGFF. CDR3 DNA sequence: TGCGCCAGCAGCCAAGATATTAGGGGGTTCTTC.

In regard to this clone: At one end the junction does not follow the germline gene, possibly because of a read error. V and J are TRBV20-1 and TRBJ2-2; tentatively, D is TRBD2 (5 bases). This CDR3 comprises 11 residues. CDR1 and CDR2 (germline): DFQATT, SNEGSKA (reference sequence). The CDR3 loop reads CSAQSRTGSIF. The DNA for the CDR3 is TGCAGTGCTCAATCCAGGACGGGAAGCATTTTT.

The chain joins TRBV6-6 to TRBJ1-4; the match to TRBD1 covers 7 bases. Germline V gene data show CDR1 as MNHNY and CDR2 as SVGAGI (reference sequence). V lost 6 bases and J lost 6; bases outside the gene matches: 4. The CDR3 spans 13 residues. The CDR3 loop is CASSRQGHEKLFF. CDR3 bases: TGTGCCAGCAGCAGACAGGGACATGAAAAACTGTTTTTT.

This chain joins TRBV6-5 and TRBJ2-7, with a possible D match to TRBD1 (6 bases). Trimming pared 5 bases from V and 7 bases from J, leaving 12 bases between. Per the germline V gene, CDR1 is MNHEY and CDR2 is SVGAGI. The CDR3 totals 12 residues. As DNA, the CDR3 is TGTGCCAGCAGTAGGGGGTGGGGGGAGCAGTACTTC. It is translated as CASSRGWGEQYF.

The table lists this clone with a few counts. The chain carries TRBV10-3 and TRBJ1-5, with no clear D. Trimming shortened V by 5 bases and J by 6 bases, and 11 bases separated the two germline ends. Germline V gene lookup returns CDR1 ENHRY and CDR2 SYGVKD. The CDR3 is 13 amino acids. This chain's CDR3 is CAISFAEGQPQHF. CDR3 in DNA: TGTGCCATCAGTTTTGCTGAGGGTCAGCCCCAGCATTTT.

The chain couples TRBV9 to TRBJ2-5; a weak D match, TRBD1 (6 bases). Trimming stripped 4 bases from V and 4 bases from J, with 17 bases between. This CDR3 region has 15 residues. The germline CDR1 and CDR2 sequences are SGDLS and YYNGEE. CDR3 residues: CASSIGRGILETQYF. The DNA for the CDR3 is TGTGCCAGCAGCATAGGCAGGGGAATCCTAGAGACCCAGTACTTC.